The subject of this entry is one TCR beta chain. The antigen remains unidentified. Using immunoSEQ multiplex PCR, the repertoire was profiled, and TCRdb retains in-frame clones only, with some absent. Here the sample spans around 6,000 clones, roughly 97% being singletons. Per the germline V gene, CDR1 is GTSNPN and CDR2 is SVGIG (reference sequence). V was clipped by 3 bases and J by 6 bases, with 20 bases between them. The CDR3 spans 15 residues. The data belong to a study of T cell clonotyping in hematopoietic cell transplantation. Study in general: Cytoreduction preceded collection of pretransplant recipient samples.

As to time point: recipient sample about 28 days before transplant, after cytoreduction. Samples: about 28 days before transplant, then days 30, 100 and 180 after. Findings of the study overall: Broader posttransplant TCR repertoire diversity was predicted by graft donor and pretransplant recipient Inverse Simpson Index values.

The source of this sequence is a man aged 70 or older with acute myeloid leukemia. Some clones in this sample may be carry-over from other donors' samples. The sequences come from peripheral blood mononuclear cells, collected before stem cell transplant. V usage is TRBV30 and J usage is TRBJ1-2; possible D gene TRBD1, 5 bases. CDR3 amino acids: CAWSWETVWGDGYTF. The DNA for the CDR3 is TGTGCCTGGAGCTGGGAGACAGTTTGGGGGGATGGCTACACCTTC.